This T cell receptor (beta chain) was identified during a study of T cell repertoires in aging, cancer and after chemotherapy (dated by TCRdb to between 2018 and 2020). At the level of the whole study: Donors were distributed across six age groups ranging from 30 or younger to 70 or older, with at least three individuals included per group. In total, the full dataset held about 8.8 million TCR reads. In the solid tumor group, the paired samples taken before and after chemotherapy came from patients with brain tumors (glioblastoma) who were receiving therapy based on temozolomide. Peripheral blood TCR beta repertoires from healthy donors and cancer patients were profiled to examine immunoaging and T cell reconstitution after chemotherapy. Alongside around 97 healthy donors serving as a reference group, the cohort included roughly 220 cancer patients, of whom some 91 had hematological cancers and about 130 had solid cancers.

Rearranged TRB sequences spanning V, D and J segments were amplified by multiplex touch-down PCR using a mixed TRB-A/B primer pool. Illumina adapters and sample indices were attached to the amplicons in two consecutive PCR reactions using Phusion HS II polymerase. Amplicons were gel-purified using the NucleoSpin Gel and PCR Clean-up kit and were subsequently checked with Qubit and an Agilent 2100 Bioanalyzer. Sequencing of the libraries was done on an Illumina MiSeq with paired-end, single-indexed 600-cycle runs. Turning to the authors' computational methods: MiXCR versions 2.12 and 3.0.5 were used to process the TRB sequences. Each unique CDR3 nucleotide sequence was counted as one clone, and only productive sequences with at least two reads were retained. Repertoire metrics included Shannon diversity, evenness, clonality (one minus evenness), and alpha-parameterized diversity profiles from alpha 0 to 5. The IGoR algorithm was used to calculate generation probabilities of clones in the paired pre- and post-chemotherapy samples. TCRdb cleaned the public reads at Q25 with fastp, built clones with MiXCR and kept in-frame beta chains. Rows matching on CDR3 protein sequence are summarized as one entry with the most common DNA and genes. Here the V and J calls rest on TCRdb's processing, not on the authors' analysis. Recorded for this sample are several thousand distinct CDR3 sequences; around 65% of them occurred a single time. The top ten hold 6.5% to 9.5% of the sample.

As concerns this clonotype: Its target antigen remains unknown. There are no base qualities to consult, and no much larger clone falls within one base.

From the cysteine through the phenylalanine, the CDR3 covers 14 amino acids. This entry keeps only the CDR3 DNA: 42 bases, framed from base 1. Per the germline V gene, ENHRY is the CDR1 and SYGVKD is the CDR2. Compared with germline, V lacks 4 bases and J lacks 10 bases; bases without a gene match: 4. Instead of sorted cells or RNA, genomic DNA extracted from peripheral blood served as the source for amplifying TCR beta rearrangements. Study-wide conclusions, independent of this receptor: In healthy donors, the decline in TCR diversity with age was mainly due to loss of richness, whereas in cancer patients loss of evenness also played a role. In both cancer cohorts, the median generation probability rose over the chemotherapy interval, which suggests that the repertoire was reconstituted through rebound thymic output. It was noted by the authors that conclusions about immunological memory after chemotherapy cannot be drawn from the repertoire data. Compared with age-matched healthy donors, untreated patients with either hematological or solid cancers had significantly lower TCR diversity in the blood along with higher clonality.

The receptor's source is a human donor with a solid tumor. The rearranged segments are TRBV10-3 and TRBJ2-1; 13 central nucleotides agree with TRBD2. Material for sequencing was blood. The CDR3: CAISGTSGSREQFF. The DNA sequence is TGTGCCATCAGTGGGACTAGCGGGAGCCGGGAGCAGTTCTTC.